The next 30 T cell receptor beta chains were all read from a single sample in a study of regulatory T cells in long-lasting Graves disease. Described time point: persistent/refractory GD, antithyroid drugs over 5 years with positive TRAb. Construction of the TCR library relied on RNA isolated from PBMCs. The TCR beta library used iRepertoire HTBI primers with Arm-PCR amplification of CDR3. TCRdb re-called the multiplex PCR reads through MiXCR, storing one row per CDR3 protein. The table lists around 340,000 distinct CDR3 sequences, roughly a fifth of them singletons. The material was peripheral blood mononuclear cells (PBMCs), obtained when the disease was refractory, from a patient treated with antithyroid drugs. These receptors were obtained from a female donor with Graves disease.

Regarding this clonotype: This could be a read error, since a much larger clone is one nucleotide away. The gene calls are TRBV6-9 and TRBJ1-1; 9 bases are a match to TRBD1. From germline, CDR1 is MNHGY and CDR2 SVAAGI. The length of the CDR3 is 14 residues. DNA of the CDR3: TGTGCCGGCAGTTCACAGGGGGCGCTCACTGAAGCTTTCTTT. This sequence encodes CAGSSQGALTEAFF.

This clonotype appeared many times. Here the CDR3 reads CASSLGGSEVGTQYF. The CDR3 DNA follows: TGTGCCAGCAGCCTTGGGGGAAGTGAGGTCGGGACCCAGTACTTC. The rearrangement links TRBV5-4 to TRBJ2-5; D is perhaps TRBD1 or TRBD2 (5 bases each). The ends were cut back, 4 bases at V and 7 bases at J, with 20 bases in the middle. Germline lookup yields CDR1 SGHNT and CDR2 YYREEE (reference sequence). The CDR3 has 15 residues.

This clonotype has a count of ten or more. This chain connects TRBV2 to TRBJ1-1, with TRBD1 as a possible D gene (6 bases). The CDR3 has 14 residues. The germline V gene encodes CDR1 SNHLY and CDR2 FYNNEI. The V end lost 6 bases, the J end lost 1 base, and 12 bases lay between the germline ends. CDR3 sequence (DNA): TGTGCCAGCAGAGCAGGGGCCCCGAACACTGAAGCTTTCTTT. Amino acid sequence: CASRAGAPNTEAFF.

This clonotype was detected a few times. V is TRBV5-1 and J is TRBJ2-6, with a possible D match to TRBD1 (5 bases). This CDR3 is 19 amino acids long. V gave up 5 bases and J gave up 0 bases, with 21 bases separating them. Germline CDR1 reads SGHRS; CDR2 reads YFSETQ. The CDR3 reads CASRPQDLQYRSGANVLTF. For the CDR3, the DNA is TGCGCCAGCAGGCCACAGGACCTTCAATACCGCTCTGGGGCCAACGTCCTGACTTTC.

Only a few counts were recorded for this clonotype. The chain employs TRBV30 and TRBJ2-2, with D maybe TRBD2 (5 bases). The V and J ends lost 3 bases and 4 bases respectively, with 9 bases between them. Germline V gene lookup returns CDR1 GTSNPN and CDR2 SVGIG (reference sequence). CDR3 length: 13 amino acids. For the CDR3, the DNA is TGTGCCTGGAGGAGGGCAGTCACCGGGGAGCTGTTTTTT. This gives the protein CAWRRAVTGELFF.

This clonotype was counted a few times. The gene calls are TRBV3-1 and TRBJ2-2; 8 bases line up with TRBD1. Germline CDR1 reads LGHDT; CDR2 reads YNNKEL (reference sequence). The CDR3 is made up of 17 amino acids. J gave up 0 bases and V 4 bases, and 7 bases lay outside the gene matches. In DNA form, the CDR3 reads TGTGCCAGCAGCCTCGACAGGGGAATGACGAACACCGGGGAGCTGTTTTTT. Protein sequence: CASSLDRGMTNTGELFF.

At least ten counts were recorded for this clonotype. This chain uses TRBV11-1 with TRBJ1-2; unclear D gene. V was pared by 4 bases and J by 0 bases, with 12 bases between. This CDR3 is built from 15 residues. CDR1 is SGHAT and CDR2 is FQDESV in the germline V gene (reference sequence). Here the CDR3 DNA reads TGTGCCAGCAGCTCCCGGTCAACCCCTAACTATGGCTACACCTTC. This gives the protein CASSSRSTPNYGYTF.

This clonotype has ten or more counts. The CDR3 coding sequence is TGTGCCAGCAGCTTAGCCAATCTAAAGGCGAACACTGAAGCTTTCTTT. This translates into CASSLANLKANTEAFF. The J gene is TRBJ1-1, the V gene TRBV7-8; the D is unclear. CDR1 and CDR2 from the germline V gene are SGHVS and FQNEAQ. CDR3 length equals 16 residues. V was trimmed by 0 bases and J by 1 base, leaving 12 bases between them.

Details on this clonotype: A much larger clone lies a single base off, so this may be a read error. This chain connects TRBV12-3 or TRBV12-4 to TRBJ1-2; D gene unclear. The CDR3 runs 13 residues. The CDR3 protein is CVSSLRSNYGYTF. The CDR3 DNA reads TGTGTCAGCAGTTTAAGGTCTAACTATGGCTACACCTTC.

This clonotype was seen a few times. V gene TRBV29-1 combines with J gene TRBJ2-5, with 8 bases matching TRBD2. Germline trimming cut 0 bases from V and 2 bases from J; bases unmatched to any gene: 20. The CDR3 covers 20 residues. Germline CDR1 SQVTM, CDR2 ANQGSEA. The CDR3 sequence is CSVEDREGERTNPAQETQYF. In DNA form, the CDR3 reads TGCAGCGTTGAAGATCGGGAGGGGGAACGGACCAATCCGGCGCAAGAGACCCAGTACTTC.

The rearrangement joins TRBV7-2 to TRBJ1-1; TRBD1 might be the D (5 bases). The CDR3 spans 18 residues. V was trimmed by 0 bases and J by 4 bases, leaving 21 bases between them. Per the germline V gene, CDR1 is SGHTA and CDR2 is FQGNSA. CDR3 loop: CASSLALTGRRLTTEAFF. In nucleotides, the CDR3 is TGTGCCAGCAGCTTAGCGCTAACGGGGCGAAGGCTTACCACTGAAGCTTTCTTT.

The chain combines TRBV30 with TRBJ2-7; TRBD2 agrees at 7 bases. The CDR3 covers 13 residues. Germline-derived CDR1 and CDR2 are GTSNPN and SVGIG (reference sequence). Trimming took 2 bases from V and 2 from J; bases not matched to a gene: 3. CDR3 sequence (DNA): TGTGCCTGGAGTATTGGGGGGGCCTACGAGCAGTACTTC. This translates into CAWSIGGAYEQYF.

This clonotype occurred a few times. V is TRBV19 and J is TRBJ1-2; D ambiguous. This CDR3 spans 13 amino acids. The V end lost 5 bases, the J end lost 8 bases, and 15 bases lay between the germline ends. The germline gives CDR1 LNHDA, CDR2 SQIVND (reference sequence). The CDR3 reads CASSPLGFDGYTF. In DNA form, the CDR3 reads TGTGCCAGTAGTCCCCTAGGGTTCGACGGCTACACCTTC.

V gene TRBV29-1 combines with J gene TRBJ1-4; TRBD1 is a possible D gene (5 bases). The CDR3 totals 14 residues. In germline, CDR1 is SQVTM, CDR2 ANQGSEA. Trimming removed 6 bases at V and 0 bases at J, with 11 bases between. The CDR3 spells CSVSSRATNEKLFF. As DNA, the CDR3 is TGCAGCGTCTCCTCCAGGGCAACTAATGAAAAACTGTTTTTT.

The CDR3 sequence is CASSFVSRNEQFF. Here the CDR3 DNA reads TGTGCCAGCAGCTTCGTCAGTCGCAATGAGCAGTTCTTC. The V call is TRBV5-5, the J call TRBJ2-1, with D uncertain. CDR3 size: 13 residues. Germline values: CDR1 SGHKS, CDR2 YYEKEE (reference sequence). V gave up 2 bases and J gave up 6 bases, with 9 bases separating them.

The chain uses TRBV12-3 or TRBV12-4 and TRBJ1-2; no clear D. The CDR3 runs to 13 residues. The ends were cut back, 5 bases at V and 6 bases at J, with 13 bases in the middle. The CDR3 here is CASSKDGPNGYTF. The CDR3 DNA reads TGTGCCAGCAGTAAGGACGGTCCGAATGGCTACACCTTC.

V is TRBV5-1 and J is TRBJ2-1, with 7 bases matching TRBD2. Germline trimming cut 6 bases from V and 8 bases from J; bases unmatched to any gene: 11. Germline CDR1 and CDR2: SGHRS and YFSETQ. The CDR3 consists of 14 residues. CDR3 residues: CASKSRSGTDEQFF. The DNA for the CDR3 is TGCGCCAGCAAATCAAGAAGCGGGACGGATGAGCAGTTCTTC.

CDR3 nucleotide sequence: TGTGCCAGCAGCCTTGTGGGACAGTCGGGACAAGTGCTGTTTTTT. Its protein product is CASSLVGQSGQVLFF. The chain has TRBV3-1 and TRBJ1-4; TRBD1 agrees at 7 bases. V shed 4 bases and J 14 bases; nucleotides not matched to a gene: 16. The CDR3 loop spans 15 amino acids. The V gene's germline CDR1 is LGHDT and CDR2 YNNKEL (reference sequence).

This clonotype occurred many times. The genes are TRBV6-2 or TRBV6-3 and TRBJ1-2; TRBD1 matches at 9 bases. V trimming: 5 bases; J trimming: 2 bases; junction bases outside the gene matches: 12. Per germline, CDR1 MNHEY and CDR2 SVGEGT. The CDR3 is 17 residues long. The CDR3 nucleotides read TGTGCCAGCAGTCAGAATCGGAACAGGGGGCTGAACTATGGCTACACCTTC. It is translated as CASSQNRNRGLNYGYTF.

In this sample, this clonotype turned up a few times. The V call is TRBV3-1, the J call TRBJ1-2; no reliable D call. V lost 8 bases and J lost 0, with 13 bases in between. CDR1 LGHDT and CDR2 YNNKEL come from the germline V gene (reference sequence). The CDR3 runs to 14 residues. The CDR3 region has the DNA TGTGCCAGCGGGATTGGGAGTACTAACTATGGCTACACCTTC. It translates to CASGIGSTNYGYTF.

Concerning this clonotype itself: This sequence may be a read error, since a much larger clone differs from it by one base. The V call is TRBV2, the J call TRBJ1-1; D remains unclear. This CDR3 has 14 residues. The ends were cut back, 3 bases at V and 6 bases at J, with 14 bases in the middle. Germline V CDR1 and CDR2: SNHLY, FYNNEI. The CDR3 sequence: CASSDGVTEAEAFF. CDR3 DNA: TGTGCCAGCAGTGACGGAGTGACTGAGGCTGAAGCTTTCTTT. Full variable domain (rest looked up from reference TRBV2 and TRBJ1-1): EPEVTQTPSHQVTQMGQEVILRCVPISNHLYFYWYRQILGQKVEFLVSFYNNEISEKSEIFDDQFSVERPDGSNFTLKIRSTKLEDSAMYFCASSDGVTEAEAFFGQGTRLTVV.

To note about this clonotype: A read error is possible here, since a much larger clone lies one base away. The chain combines TRBV7-8 with TRBJ2-5, with a weak D call TRBD2 (6 bases). The CDR3 runs to 16 residues. Germline V gene data show CDR1 as SGHVS and CDR2 as FQNEAQ. Deletions cut 2 bases from V and 5 bases from J, with 18 bases between. For the CDR3, the DNA is TGTGCCAGCAGCTTACTCGAGACTAGATCGGGGGAGACCCAGTACTTC. The encoded protein is CASSLLETRSGETQYF.

This clonotype was recorded at least ten times. The chain couples TRBV28 to TRBJ1-6; D uncertain. From germline, CDR1 is MDHEN and CDR2 SYDVKM. V lost 6 bases to trimming and J lost 6 bases, with 9 bases between them. The CDR3 consists of 13 residues. CDR3 nucleotides: TGTGCCAGCAGCCAGGCGTTTAATTCACCCCTCCACTTT. It is translated as CASSQAFNSPLHF. The full variable domain, with the rest looked up from reference TRBV28 and TRBJ1-6, is DVKVTQSSRYLVKRTGEKVFLECVQDMDHENMFWYRQDPGLGLRLIYFSYDVKMKEKGDIPEGYSVSREKKERFSLILESASTNQTSMYLCASSQAFNSPLHFGNGTRLTVT.

This clonotype has just a few counts. A much more abundant neighbour one base away suggests this may be a read error. The rearrangement uses TRBV27 and TRBJ1-2; no firm D call. CDR3 size: 13 residues. From germline, CDR1 is MNHEY and CDR2 SMNVEV (reference sequence). As DNA, the CDR3 is TGTGCCAGCGGTTTTCTATCCGGGTATGGCTACACCTTC. It translates to CASGFLSGYGYTF.

The sample holds many counts of this clonotype. V and J are TRBV11-3 and TRBJ2-1, with 11 bases that match TRBD2. The CDR3 loop spans 15 amino acids. The ends lost 0 bases at V and 8 bases at J; junction bases unmatched: 3. Germline values: CDR1 SGHNT, CDR2 YENEEA. The CDR3 DNA follows: TGTGCCAGCAGCTTAGAGCCTAGCGGGAGGCATGAGCAGTTCTTC. Protein: CASSLEPSGRHEQFF.

Notes on this clonotype: A much larger clonotype is one base distant, so this may be a read error. The chain employs TRBV20-1 and TRBJ1-4; tentative D call: TRBD1 (5 bases). The germline V gene has CDR1 DFQATT and CDR2 SNEGSKA (reference sequence). The CDR3 has 13 amino acids. Trimming pared 8 bases from V and 7 bases from J, leaving 17 bases between. CDR3 loop: CSFRYQGGEKLFF. The CDR3, as DNA: TGCAGTTTCCGGTACCAGGGTGGTGAAAAACTGTTTTTT.

This clonotype was found a few times. The chain carries TRBV10-3 and TRBJ2-7; 16 bases are a match to TRBD2. The trim removed 6 bases at V and 6 bases at J, leaving 5 bases unmatched. CDR1 and CDR2 (germline): ENHRY, SYGVKD. CDR3 length: 15 amino acids. Here the CDR3 reads CAIRGLAGGPGEQYF. Here the CDR3 DNA reads TGTGCCATCAGGGGACTAGCGGGAGGGCCCGGCGAGCAGTACTTC.

This clonotype was counted between two and nine times. The gene calls are TRBV6-2 or TRBV6-3 and TRBJ2-2; D gene uncertain. Looked up from germline, CDR1 is MNHEY and CDR2 is SVGEGT. The CDR3 has 13 amino acids. V was cut by 2 bases and J by 3 bases, with 4 bases left in between. The CDR3 loop reads CASSYEDTGELFF. DNA of the CDR3: TGTGCCAGCAGTTACGAGGACACCGGGGAGCTGTTTTTT.

The V and J genes are TRBV20-1 and TRBJ2-2; D gene ambiguous. From germline, CDR1 is DFQATT and CDR2 SNEGSKA (reference sequence). The CDR3 contains 13 residues. Trimming removed 1 base at V and 1 base at J, with 4 bases between. The CDR3 DNA reads TGCAGTGCTAGAGCCGGGAACACCGGGGAGCTGTTTTTT. Translating it yields CSARAGNTGELFF.

This clonotype was seen many times. This sequence joins TRBV6-1 and TRBJ2-4; D not certain. Germline V CDR1 and CDR2: MNHNS, SASEGT. The CDR3 length is 15 residues. V was pared by 6 bases and J by 0 bases, with 12 bases between. The CDR3 DNA sequence: TGTGCCAGCAGGGCAGGAAAACTAGCCAAAAACATTCAGTACTTC. It yields the protein CASRAGKLAKNIQYF.